The T cell receptor (beta chain) described here comes from a study of cytomegalovirus exposure and HLA in healthy donors. Germline V gene lookup returns CDR1 SGHVS and CDR2 FQNEAQ. The CDR3 is 15 residues long. The germline V and J ends were trimmed by 3 bases and 3 bases, with 14 bases remaining between them. Use of 60 Vbeta and 13 Jbeta primers characterized the PCR. The assay was immunoSEQ multiplex PCR, and TCRdb's table has in-frame clones only and misses some. This table holds more than 150,000 clones, about four fifths found once. The chain has TRBV7-8 and TRBJ2-5; a possible D gene is TRBD2 (6 bases). Input material: PBMCs. The receptor was isolated from a woman in her thirties in good health and CMV-seronegative. The CDR3 region is CASSFGGAGEETQYF. CDR3 nucleotide sequence: TGTGCCAGCAGCTTCGGAGGGGCCGGGGAAGAGACCCAGTACTTC.